The clone carrying this T cell receptor beta chain was recorded at least ten times. The antigen remains unidentified. The record originates from a study of T cell repertoires in cytomegalovirus infection. Background on the study: Evidence of both CMV infection and a matching HLA type came from public TCR beta signatures.

Whole-study findings and limits: Identification of carriers of CMV plus the relevant HLA was achieved through cumulative public TCR beta family frequency.

Germline CDR1 is MNHEY and CDR2 is SVGAGI. The CDR3 is 13 amino acids. The ends were cut back, 3 bases at V and 5 bases at J, with 10 bases in the middle. TCRdb fed the reads into MiXCR, producing one record per CDR3 protein. Of about 770,000 distinct CDR3 sequences listed, under 35% are singletons. The chain uses TRBV6-5 and TRBJ1-2, with D unresolved. The sequences come from cultured CD8+ T cells from PBMCs, collected from culture after CMV antigen stimulation. This receptor was taken from a human donor in good health (CMV status not recorded). Some clones in this sample may be carry-over from other donors' samples. Written as DNA, the CDR3 is TGTGCCAGCAGTTATCGTCAGTCTTATGGCTACACCTTC. Amino acids: CASSYRQSYGYTF.